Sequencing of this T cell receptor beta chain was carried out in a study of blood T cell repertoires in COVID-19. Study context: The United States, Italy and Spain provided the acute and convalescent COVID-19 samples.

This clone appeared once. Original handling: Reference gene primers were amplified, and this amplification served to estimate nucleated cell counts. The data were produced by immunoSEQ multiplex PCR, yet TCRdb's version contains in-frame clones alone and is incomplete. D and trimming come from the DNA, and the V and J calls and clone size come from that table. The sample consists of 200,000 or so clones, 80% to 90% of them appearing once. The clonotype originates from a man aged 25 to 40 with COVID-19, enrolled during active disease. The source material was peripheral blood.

CDR3 nucleotide sequence: TGTGCCAGCAGCCCTAAGCCGGGACTAGCGGGAGCGAAGTACGAGCAGTACTTC. This gives the protein CASSPKPGLAGAKYEQYF. V gene TRBV5-4 combines with J gene TRBJ2-7; 14 bases align to TRBD2. Germline assignment: CDR1 SGHNT and CDR2 YYREEE (reference sequence). This CDR3 is built from 18 residues. Germline trimming cut 4 bases from V and 4 bases from J; bases unmatched to any gene: 13.